This T cell receptor beta chain was recorded in a study of beta chain features in type 1 diabetes. Findings and caveats of the study: Shortening of TCRB CDR3s, moderate but significant, appeared in all four CD4+ subsets of Type 1 diabetes patients.

The study reverse transcribed the entire isolated RNA, so it sequenced expressed TCRB transcripts. Some clones are missing from TCRdb's copy, which holds only in-frame ones; the method was immunoSEQ multiplex PCR. There are 680,000 or so clones in the sample; about 16% occur only once, and roughly 0.098% lies in the top ten. A word on this clone: Its antigen remains unidentified.

This CDR3 spans 16 amino acids. The germline V gene encodes CDR1 LGHNA and CDR2 YSLEER. The V end was cut by 3 bases, the J end by 1 base, with 16 bases between. This chain connects TRBV4-3 to TRBJ2-7; D is possibly TRBD1 or TRBD2 (6 bases each). Source material: naive CD4+ T cells from blood. The TCR comes from a young man in good health. For the CDR3, the DNA is TGCGCCAGCAGCCAGGACGCGGGACACCAATCCTACGAGCAGTACTTC. Translation: CASSQDAGHQSYEQYF.